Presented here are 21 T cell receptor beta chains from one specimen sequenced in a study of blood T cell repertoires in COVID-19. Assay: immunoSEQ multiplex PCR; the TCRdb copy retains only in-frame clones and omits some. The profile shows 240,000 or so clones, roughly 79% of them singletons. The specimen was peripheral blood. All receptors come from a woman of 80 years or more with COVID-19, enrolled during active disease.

CDR3 region: CASSYERDTAEAFF. Written as DNA, the CDR3 is TGTGCCAGCAGTTACGAGCGAGATACCGCTGAAGCTTTCTTT. The rearrangement joins TRBV6-6 to TRBJ1-1, with unresolved D. The CDR3 has 14 residues. The germline gives CDR1 MNHNY, CDR2 SVGAGI (reference sequence). The germline V and J ends were trimmed by 2 bases and 6 bases, with 13 bases remaining between them.

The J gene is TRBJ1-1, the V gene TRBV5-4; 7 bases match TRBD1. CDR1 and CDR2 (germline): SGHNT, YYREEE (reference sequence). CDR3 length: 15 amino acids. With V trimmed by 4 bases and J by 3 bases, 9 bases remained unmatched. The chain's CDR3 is CASSTRQGSYTEAFF. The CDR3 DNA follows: TGTGCCAGCAGCACACGACAGGGTTCGTACACTGAAGCTTTCTTT. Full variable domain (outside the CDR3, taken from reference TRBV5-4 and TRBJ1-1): ETGVTQSPTHLIKTRGQQVTLRCSSQSGHNTVSWYQQALGQGPQFIFQYYREEENGRGNFPPRFSGLQFPNYSSELNVNALELDDSALYLCASSTRQGSYTEAFFGQGTRLTVV.

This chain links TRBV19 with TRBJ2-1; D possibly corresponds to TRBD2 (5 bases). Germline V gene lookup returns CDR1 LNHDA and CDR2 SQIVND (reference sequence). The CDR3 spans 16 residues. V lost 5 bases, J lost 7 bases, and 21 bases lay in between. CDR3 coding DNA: TGTGCCAGTAGTCGGACTTTCCCCCCCCCACAGAATGAGCAGTTCTTC. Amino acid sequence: CASSRTFPPPQNEQFF.

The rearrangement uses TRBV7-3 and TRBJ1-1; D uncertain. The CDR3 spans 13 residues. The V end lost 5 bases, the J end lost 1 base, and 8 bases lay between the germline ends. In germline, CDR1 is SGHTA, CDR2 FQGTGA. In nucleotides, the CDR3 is TGTGCCAGCAGCCCGCAGGAGAACACTGAAGCTTTCTTT. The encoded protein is CASSPQENTEAFF.

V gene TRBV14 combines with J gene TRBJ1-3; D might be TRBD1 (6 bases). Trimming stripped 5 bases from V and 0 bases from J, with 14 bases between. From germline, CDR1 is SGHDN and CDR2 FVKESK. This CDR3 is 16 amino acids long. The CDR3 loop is CASSYRDRISGNTIYF. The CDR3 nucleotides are TGTGCCAGCAGCTACCGTGACAGGATCTCTGGAAACACCATATATTTT.

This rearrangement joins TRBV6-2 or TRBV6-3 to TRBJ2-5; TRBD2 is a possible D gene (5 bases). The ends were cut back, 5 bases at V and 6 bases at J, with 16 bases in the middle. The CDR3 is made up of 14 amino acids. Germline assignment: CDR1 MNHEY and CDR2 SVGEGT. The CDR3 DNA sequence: TGTGCCAGCAGTACACCCCGAGGGTCTCAGACCCAGTACTTC. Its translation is CASSTPRGSQTQYF.

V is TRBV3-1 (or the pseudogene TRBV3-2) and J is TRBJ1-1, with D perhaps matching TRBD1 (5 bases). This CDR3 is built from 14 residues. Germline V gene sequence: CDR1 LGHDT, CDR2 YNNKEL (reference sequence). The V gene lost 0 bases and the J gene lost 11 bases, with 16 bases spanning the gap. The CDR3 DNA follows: TGTGCCAGCAGCCAAGATTGGGCAGGCCGGGGGGCTTTCTTT. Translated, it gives CASSQDWAGRGAFF.

The CDR3 nucleotides read TGTGCCAGCAGCTATAGCGGGGGGGCCTCCAATGAGCAGTTCTTC. Its protein product is CASSYSGGASNEQFF. This chain joins TRBV11-3 and TRBJ2-1; 11 nucleotides line up with TRBD2. Germline assignment: CDR1 SGHNT and CDR2 YENEEA. Trimming cost V 4 bases and J 6 bases; bases outside gene matches: 5. This CDR3 spans 15 amino acids.

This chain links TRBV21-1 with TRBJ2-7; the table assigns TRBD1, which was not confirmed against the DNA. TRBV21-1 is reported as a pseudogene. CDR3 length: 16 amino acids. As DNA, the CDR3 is TGTGCCAGCATCCCGAGGACAGGGACAACGCTTTTAGAGCAGTACTTC. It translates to CASIPRTGTTLLEQYF.

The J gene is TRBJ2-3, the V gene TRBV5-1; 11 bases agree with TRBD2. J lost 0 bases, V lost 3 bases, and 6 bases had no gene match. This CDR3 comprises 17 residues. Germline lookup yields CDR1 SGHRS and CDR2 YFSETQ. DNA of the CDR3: TGCGCCAGCAGCTGGCCCATAGCGGGGGGGAGCACAGATACGCAGTATTTT. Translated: CASSWPIAGGSTDTQYF. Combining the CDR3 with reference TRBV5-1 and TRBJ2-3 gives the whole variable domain KAGVTQTPRYLIKTRGQQVTLSCSPISGHRSVSWYQQTPGQGLQFLFEYFSETQRNKGNFPGRFSGRQFSNSRSEMNVSTLELGDSALYLCASSWPIAGGSTDTQYFGPGTRLTVL.

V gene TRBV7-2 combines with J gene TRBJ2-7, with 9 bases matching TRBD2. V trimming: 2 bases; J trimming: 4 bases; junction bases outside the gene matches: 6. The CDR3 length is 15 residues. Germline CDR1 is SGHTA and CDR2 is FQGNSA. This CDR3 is CASSLQLAGGYEQYF. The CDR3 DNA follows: TGTGCCAGCAGCTTACAACTAGCGGGTGGGTACGAGCAGTACTTC.

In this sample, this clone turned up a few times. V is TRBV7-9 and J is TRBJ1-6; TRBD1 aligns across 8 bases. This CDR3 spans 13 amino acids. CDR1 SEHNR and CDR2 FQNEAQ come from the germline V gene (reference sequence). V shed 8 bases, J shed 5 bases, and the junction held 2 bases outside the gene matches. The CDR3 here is CASATGDNSPLHF. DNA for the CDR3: TGTGCCAGCGCGACAGGGGATAATTCACCCCTCCACTTT.

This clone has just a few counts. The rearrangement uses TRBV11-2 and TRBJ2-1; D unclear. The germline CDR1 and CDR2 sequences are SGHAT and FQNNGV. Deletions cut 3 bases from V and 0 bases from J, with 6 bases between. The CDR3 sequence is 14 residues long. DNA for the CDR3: TGTGCCAGCAGCTTGGGCTTCTCCTACAATGAGCAGTTCTTC. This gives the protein CASSLGFSYNEQFF.

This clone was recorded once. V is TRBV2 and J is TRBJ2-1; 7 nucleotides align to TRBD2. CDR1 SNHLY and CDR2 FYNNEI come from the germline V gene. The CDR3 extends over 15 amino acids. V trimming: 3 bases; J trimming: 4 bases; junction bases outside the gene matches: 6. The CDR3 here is CASSDPTSWYNEQFF. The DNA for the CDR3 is TGTGCCAGCAGTGACCCGACTAGCTGGTACAATGAGCAGTTCTTC.

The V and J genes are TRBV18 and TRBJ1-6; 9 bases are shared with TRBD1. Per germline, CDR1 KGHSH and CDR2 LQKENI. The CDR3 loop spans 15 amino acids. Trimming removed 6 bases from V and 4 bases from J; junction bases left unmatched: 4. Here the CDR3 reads CASSTDRGYNSPLHF. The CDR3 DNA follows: TGTGCCAGCTCCACGGACAGGGGTTATAATTCACCCCTCCACTTT.

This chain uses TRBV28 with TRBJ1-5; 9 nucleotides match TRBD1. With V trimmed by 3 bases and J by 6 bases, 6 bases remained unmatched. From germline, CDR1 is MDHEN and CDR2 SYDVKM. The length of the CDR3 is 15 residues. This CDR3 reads CASSLDRGGGQPQHF. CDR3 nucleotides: TGTGCCAGCAGTTTGGACAGGGGAGGTGGTCAGCCCCAGCATTTT. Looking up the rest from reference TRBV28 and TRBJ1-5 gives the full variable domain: DVKVTQSSRYLVKRTGEKVFLECVQDMDHENMFWYRQDPGLGLRLIYFSYDVKMKEKGDIPEGYSVSREKKERFSLILESASTNQTSMYLCASSLDRGGGQPQHFGDGTRLSIL.

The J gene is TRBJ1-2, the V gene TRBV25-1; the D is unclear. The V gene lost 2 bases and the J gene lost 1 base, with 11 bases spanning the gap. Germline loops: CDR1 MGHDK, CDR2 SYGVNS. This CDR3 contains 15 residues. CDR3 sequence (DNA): TGTGCCAGCAGTGAAGTAGGGAGCCGTAACTATGGCTACACCTTC. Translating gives CASSEVGSRNYGYTF.

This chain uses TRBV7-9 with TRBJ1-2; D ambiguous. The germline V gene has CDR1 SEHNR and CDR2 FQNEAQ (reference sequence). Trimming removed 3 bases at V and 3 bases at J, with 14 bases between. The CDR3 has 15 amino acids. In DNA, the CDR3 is TGTGCCAGCAGCTTTACAGCCGGTTTGGACTATGGCTACACCTTC. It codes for CASSFTAGLDYGYTF.

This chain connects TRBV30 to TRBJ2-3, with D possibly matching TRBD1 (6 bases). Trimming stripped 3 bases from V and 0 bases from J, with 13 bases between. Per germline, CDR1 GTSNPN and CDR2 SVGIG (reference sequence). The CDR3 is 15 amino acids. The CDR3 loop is CAWSRDRPSTDTQYF. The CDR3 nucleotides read TGTGCCTGGAGCCGTGACAGGCCCAGCACAGATACGCAGTATTTT.

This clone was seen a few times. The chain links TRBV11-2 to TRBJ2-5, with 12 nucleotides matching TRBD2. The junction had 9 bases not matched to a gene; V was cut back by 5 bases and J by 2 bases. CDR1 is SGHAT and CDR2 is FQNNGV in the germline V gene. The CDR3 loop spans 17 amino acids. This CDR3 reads CASSLGTSGYSQETQYF. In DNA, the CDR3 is TGTGCCAGCAGCCTGGGGACTAGCGGGTATTCTCAAGAGACCCAGTACTTC. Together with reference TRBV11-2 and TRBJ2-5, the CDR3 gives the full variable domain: EAGVAQSPRYKIIEKRQSVAFWCNPISGHATLYWYQQILGQGPKLLIQFQNNGVVDDSQLPKDRFSAERLKGVDSTLKIQPAKLEDSAVYLCASSLGTSGYSQETQYFGPGTRLLVL.

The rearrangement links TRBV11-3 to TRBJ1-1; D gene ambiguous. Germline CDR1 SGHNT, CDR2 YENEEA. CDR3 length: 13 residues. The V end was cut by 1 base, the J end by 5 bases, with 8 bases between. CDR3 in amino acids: CASSLGSGTEAFF. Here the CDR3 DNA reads TGTGCCAGCAGCTTAGGGAGCGGTACTGAAGCTTTCTTT.